The 27 T cell receptor beta chains presented below share a single source sample, sequenced in a study of T cells of healthy individuals. TCRdb passed the 5' RACE reads through MiXCR, listing each CDR3 protein once. This sample has about 57,000 distinct CDR3 sequences; around 15% occur once, and the top ten carry approximately 4.7%. These receptors were obtained from a human donor in good health.

This clonotype was detected ten times or more. The chain is built from TRBV5-5 and TRBJ1-1; 8 bases align to TRBD1. Germline CDR1 reads SGHKS; CDR2 reads YYEKEE (reference sequence). Unmatched junction bases numbered 0, after V lost 3 bases and J lost 8 bases. The CDR3 loop spans 11 amino acids. CDR3 nucleotide sequence: TGTGCCAGCAGCTGGACAGGGGAAGCTTTCTTT. This translates into CASSWTGEAFF.

This clonotype was detected a few times. The chain couples TRBV11-2 to TRBJ1-2; the D gene is possibly TRBD1 (6 bases). The CDR3 spans 14 residues. The germline V gene encodes CDR1 SGHAT and CDR2 FQNNGV. Deletions cut 5 bases from V and 8 bases from J, with 18 bases between. CDR3 bases: TGTGCCAGCAGCCAGATCCGGGGGCGGGTAGGCTACACCTTC. This gives the protein CASSQIRGRVGYTF.

This clonotype was seen ten or more times. The chain links TRBV11-2 to TRBJ1-1; a possible D gene is TRBD1 (6 bases). This CDR3 has 12 amino acids. Germline CDR1 is SGHAT and CDR2 is FQNNGV. The ends were cut back, 1 base at V and 11 bases at J, with 11 bases in the middle. CDR3 coding DNA: TGTGCCAGCAGCTTAGCCTACAGGGAGGCTTTCTTT. Translating gives CASSLAYREAFF.

The rearrangement joins TRBV20-1 to TRBJ2-7; 10 bases are a match to TRBD2. CDR3 length: 14 amino acids. Trimming took 5 bases from V and 6 from J; bases not matched to a gene: 10. Germline CDR1 is DFQATT and CDR2 is SNEGSKA (reference sequence). CDR3 in DNA: TGCAGTGCTGCCCACAGCGGGGGGGCCGGCGAGCAGTACTTC. Translating gives CSAAHSGGAGEQYF.

At least ten counts were recorded for this clonotype. The chain employs TRBV6-6 and TRBJ1-2; maybe TRBD1 (6 bases). The CDR3 is 13 residues long. Germline values: CDR1 MNHNY, CDR2 SVGAGI (reference sequence). V was shortened by 6 bases and J by 7 bases, with 15 bases between the two germline ends. CDR3 nucleotide sequence: TGTGCCAGCAGCATCTCTCAGGGGTTTGGCTACACCTTC. It specifies CASSISQGFGYTF.

The chain links TRBV12-3 or TRBV12-4 to TRBJ2-5; 10 nucleotides line up with TRBD1. The ends lost 5 bases at V and 1 base at J; junction bases unmatched: 4. The CDR3 runs to 15 residues. The CDR3 reads CASSPGTGAQETQYF. The CDR3 DNA sequence: TGTGCCAGCAGTCCCGGGACAGGGGCCCAAGAGACCCAGTACTTC.

The rearrangement joins TRBV6-2 or TRBV6-3 to TRBJ2-7; D gene ambiguous. The CDR3 runs 15 residues. V lost 4 bases to trimming and J lost 1 base, with 14 bases between them. In germline, CDR1 is MNHEY, CDR2 SVGEGT. For the CDR3, the DNA is TGTGCCAGCAGTTCGATGTGGACGGCATCCTACGAGCAGTACTTC. Encoded protein: CASSSMWTASYEQYF.

The chain joins TRBV25-1 to TRBJ2-2; 11 bases are a match to TRBD1. Trimming at V came to 8 bases and at J to 4 bases, leaving 3 bases not matched to a gene. Germline V gene data show CDR1 as MGHDK and CDR2 as SYGVNS. The CDR3 sequence is 14 residues long. The CDR3 nucleotides read TGTGCCAGCCTGGGGACAGGGGGCACCGGGGAGCTGTTTTTT. Residues: CASLGTGGTGELFF.

This clonotype was seen many times. The chain joins TRBV29-1 to TRBJ1-5; perhaps TRBD1 as D (6 bases). The length of the CDR3 is 13 residues. Germline V gene data show CDR1 as SQVTM and CDR2 as ANQGSEA. Trimming shortened V by 4 bases and J by 6 bases, and 13 bases separated the two germline ends. As DNA, the CDR3 is TGCAGCGTTGGGCTTGGGGGCGGTCAGCCCCAGCATTTT. It yields the protein CSVGLGGGQPQHF.

The table lists this clonotype with many counts. This sequence joins TRBV5-6 and TRBJ2-1, with 11 bases identical to TRBD1. Germline V gives CDR1 SGHDT, CDR2 YYEEEE. The CDR3 spans 16 residues. V lost 2 bases to trimming and J lost 10 bases; unmatched junction nucleotides: 11. CDR3 nucleotides: TGTGCCAGCAGCTTTAAAGGGACAGGGGGGGTTGAGGAGCAGTTCTTC. Its protein product is CASSFKGTGGVEEQFF.

Remarks on this clonotype: A much bigger clone sits one base away, suggesting this may be a read error. This chain connects TRBV4-2 to TRBJ1-1; the match to TRBD1 covers 10 bases. CDR1 is LGHNA, CDR2 YNFKEQ, per germline. This CDR3 has 14 amino acids. In nucleotides, the CDR3 is TGTGTCAGCAGCCACGAAGGGACAGGGGCCTCAGCTTTCTTT. It yields the protein CVSSHEGTGASAFF.

This rearrangement joins TRBV5-1 to TRBJ1-1; the D is unclear. The CDR3 has 17 residues. Germline CDR1 and CDR2: SGHRS and YFSETQ. V dropped 1 base and J dropped 0 bases, with 16 bases sitting between them. This chain's CDR3 is CASSLYLPLAVNTEAFF. The CDR3 DNA reads as TGCGCCAGCAGCTTGTACCTCCCGCTCGCGGTGAACACTGAAGCTTTCTTT.

This clonotype was counted a few times. The V call is TRBV28, the J call TRBJ2-7, with D tentatively TRBD1 (7 bases). Germline V gene sequence: CDR1 MDHEN, CDR2 SYDVKM. With 5 bases removed from V and 7 bases from J, the gap between germline ends came to 12 bases. The CDR3 has 12 residues. CDR3 bases: TGTGCCAGCAGTCCCAGGGGGGAAGAGCAGTACTTC. The encoded protein is CASSPRGEEQYF.

The chain couples TRBV4-3 to TRBJ1-5, with TRBD1 matching 7 bases. The ends lost 1 base at V and 5 bases at J; junction bases unmatched: 2. There are 14 residues in the CDR3. Germline V gene sequence: CDR1 LGHNA, CDR2 YSLEER. The CDR3 region is CASSQGDSDQPQHF. In DNA, the CDR3 is TGCGCCAGCAGCCAAGGGGACAGCGATCAGCCCCAGCATTTT.

This clonotype has a count of ten or more. The chain has TRBV3-1 and TRBJ2-1; TRBD2 aligns across 11 bases. With 5 bases clipped from V and 4 bases from J, the junction kept 4 bases outside the gene matches. Per germline, CDR1 LGHDT and CDR2 YNNKEL (reference sequence). This CDR3 contains 15 residues. The CDR3: CASSDSGGGYNEQFF. The CDR3 nucleotides are TGTGCCAGCAGCGATAGCGGGGGGGGGTACAATGAGCAGTTCTTC.

This clonotype was seen a few times. The chain is built from TRBV2 and TRBJ2-7; D assignment may be TRBD1 or TRBD2 (5 bases each). The CDR3 totals 11 residues. CDR1 and CDR2 from the germline V gene are SNHLY and FYNNEI. Trimming shortened V by 9 bases and J by 7 bases, and 13 bases separated the two germline ends. CDR3 nucleotide sequence: TGTGCCAGAGGGACGTCGGGAGAGCAGTACTTC. Its protein product is CARGTSGEQYF.

This clonotype was counted at least ten times. V usage is TRBV27 and J usage is TRBJ1-4; perhaps TRBD1 as D (5 bases). Germline CDR1 reads MNHEY; CDR2 reads SMNVEV (reference sequence). This CDR3 has 16 amino acids. Trimming took off 1 base at V and 8 bases at J, with 17 bases between the two ends. The CDR3 sequence: CASSLWVGQGDEKLFF. The CDR3 DNA is TGTGCCAGCAGTTTATGGGTTGGGCAGGGTGACGAAAAACTGTTTTTT.

The table lists this clonotype with many counts. This chain joins TRBV20-1 and TRBJ1-1; 7 bases fit TRBD1. Germline CDR1 DFQATT, CDR2 SNEGSKA (reference sequence). This CDR3 spans 16 amino acids. J was trimmed by 2 bases and V by 3 bases; bases with no gene match: 12. DNA for the CDR3: TGCAGTGCTAGTCCACTGGGACAGTTTGTCAACACTGAAGCTTTCTTT. Its translation is CSASPLGQFVNTEAFF.

The chain joins TRBV6-1 to TRBJ2-6; the D gene is possibly TRBD1 (8 bases). This CDR3 comprises 22 residues. Germline V gene sequence: CDR1 MNHNS, CDR2 SASEGT. V was shortened by 1 base and J by 2 bases, with 27 bases between the two germline ends. CDR3 coding DNA: TGTGCCAGCAGTGAAGAAGCGGGGTGGCAGGGGGCGCTTTTTACTGGGGCCAACGTCCTGACTTTC. Protein sequence: CASSEEAGWQGALFTGANVLTF.

In this sample, this clonotype turned up many times. The chain uses TRBV20-1 and TRBJ2-7; TRBD2 aligns across 14 bases. The CDR3 consists of 15 residues. Losses at the gene ends were 6 bases for V and 5 bases for J; bases not matched to a gene: 9. Germline V lookup: CDR1 DFQATT, CDR2 SNEGSKA (reference sequence). CDR3: CSAPGLAGETHEQYF. The CDR3 nucleotides read TGCAGTGCCCCGGGACTAGCGGGGGAAACCCACGAGCAGTACTTC.

This clonotype was observed a handful of times. V is TRBV12-3 or TRBV12-4 and J is TRBJ2-1; unclear D gene. The CDR3 consists of 14 residues. Trimming took off 2 bases at V and 2 bases at J, with 7 bases between the two ends. The DNA for the CDR3 is TGTGCCAGCAGTTTAACGGAGACCTACAATGAGCAGTTCTTC. Protein product: CASSLTETYNEQFF.

This chain connects TRBV5-1 to TRBJ1-2; weak D call: TRBD1 (5 bases). V lost 7 bases to trimming and J lost 2 bases, with 12 bases between them. The CDR3 runs to 13 residues. CDR1 is SGHRS, CDR2 YFSETQ, per germline. CDR3 DNA: TGCGCCAGCGCTCGGGACTCCAACTATGGCTACACCTTC. Translating gives CASARDSNYGYTF.

This chain uses TRBV15 with TRBJ1-6; D not certain. The V gene lost 0 bases and the J gene lost 10 bases, with 7 bases spanning the gap. The CDR3 runs 13 residues. Germline V CDR1 and CDR2: LNHNV, YYDKDF (reference sequence). The CDR3 DNA reads as TGTGCCACCAGCAGAGATGGAGGCTCACCCCTCCACTTT. Translation gives CATSRDGGSPLHF. The complete variable domain, with remaining parts taken from reference TRBV15 and TRBJ1-6, reads DAMVIQNPRYQVTQFGKPVTLSCSQTLNHNVMYWYQQKSSQAPKLLFHYYDKDFNNEADTPDNFQSRRPNTSFCFLDIRSPGLGDTAMYLCATSRDGGSPLHFGNGTRLTVT.

This clonotype was seen a handful of times. This chain links TRBV10-3 with TRBJ2-3; D is uncertain. The germline gives CDR1 ENHRY, CDR2 SYGVKD. The CDR3 is 13 amino acids. With 0 bases removed from V and 4 bases from J, the gap between germline ends came to 5 bases. The CDR3 region is CAISESWADTQYF. CDR3 nucleotides: TGTGCCATCAGTGAGTCCTGGGCAGATACGCAGTATTTT.

This clonotype was seen more than once but under ten times. This rearrangement joins TRBV5-1 to TRBJ2-5; TRBD1 matches at 10 bases. The length of the CDR3 is 19 residues. The germline V gene has CDR1 SGHRS and CDR2 YFSETQ. V shed 0 bases, J shed 6 bases, and the junction held 17 bases outside the gene matches. The CDR3 DNA reads as TGCGCCAGCAGCTTGGCCGTCGTCTCCGACAGGGGGCCATGGAAGACCCAGTACTTC. Residues: CASSLAVVSDRGPWKTQYF.

Ten or more counts support this clonotype. In DNA, the CDR3 is TGTGCCAGCAGCGAGACAGGGAAAGAAGAGACCCAGTACTTC. Protein: CASSETGKEETQYF. The chain couples TRBV6-1 to TRBJ2-5; 7 bases fit TRBD1. Losses at the gene ends were 6 bases for V and 3 bases for J; bases not matched to a gene: 7. This CDR3 region has 14 residues. CDR1 and CDR2 (germline): MNHNS, SASEGT.

V usage is TRBV10-3 and J usage is TRBJ2-7; D gene uncertain. Trimming cost V 0 bases and J 4 bases, with 7 bases left between them. This CDR3 is built from 13 residues. Germline lookup yields CDR1 ENHRY and CDR2 SYGVKD. The CDR3 coding sequence is TGTGCCATCAGTGAGTCGCCGGGTTACGAGCAGTACTTC. This gives the protein CAISESPGYEQYF.